Listed here are 26 T cell receptor beta chains from one sample, sequenced in a study of T cells in Graves' hyperthyroidism and ophthalmopathy. Amplification yielded TCR beta CDR3 regions, with RNA transcripts as the source. Carried out on the TCR CDR3, a first-round RT-PCR used the HTBI primer set. TCRdb analysed the multiplex PCR reads with MiXCR anew, one entry per CDR3 protein. The repertoire has 550,000 to 700,000 distinct CDR3 sequences, roughly 14% of them found once; the top ten carry approximately 4.2%. The sequenced material came from blood. These receptors were collected from a woman aged 40 to 49 with Graves' ophthalmopathy.

The J gene is TRBJ1-5, the V gene TRBV27; D unclear. Germline values: CDR1 MNHEY, CDR2 SMNVEV (reference sequence). The length of the CDR3 is 14 residues. V gave up 2 bases and J gave up 6 bases, with 11 bases separating them. CDR3 amino acids: CASSLGLGAQPQHF. CDR3 DNA: TGTGCCAGCAGTTTAGGGCTGGGCGCTCAGCCCCAGCATTTT.

This clonotype was found a few times. V and J are TRBV4-1 and TRBJ2-7, with D perhaps matching TRBD1 (6 bases). Germline V gene sequence: CDR1 MGHRA, CDR2 YSYEKL. There are 15 residues in the CDR3. Trimming shortened V by 4 bases and J by 5 bases, and 18 bases separated the two germline ends. This CDR3 is CASSPKQGMGHEQYF. CDR3 sequence (DNA): TGCGCCAGCAGCCCCAAACAGGGAATGGGGCACGAGCAGTACTTC.

In its sample, this clonotype was seen many times. The chain employs TRBV5-1 and TRBJ2-7; D remains ambiguous. The germline V gene encodes CDR1 SGHRS and CDR2 YFSETQ. V gave up 4 bases and J gave up 2 bases, with 10 bases separating them. This CDR3 is built from 13 residues. CDR3 nucleotides: TGCGCCAGCAGCGTCGACCTGGCCTACGAGCAGTACTTC. It translates to CASSVDLAYEQYF. Full variable domain (remainder filled in from reference TRBV5-1 and TRBJ2-7): KAGVTQTPRYLIKTRGQQVTLSCSPISGHRSVSWYQQTPGQGLQFLFEYFSETQRNKGNFPGRFSGRQFSNSRSEMNVSTLELGDSALYLCASSVDLAYEQYFGPGTRLTVT.

This clonotype has just a few counts. The chain couples TRBV7-9 to TRBJ2-7; 7 nucleotides align to TRBD2. Germline V lookup: CDR1 SEHNR, CDR2 FQNEAQ (reference sequence). This CDR3 region has 15 residues. Trimming took 5 bases from V and 2 from J; bases not matched to a gene: 9. The CDR3 DNA is TGTGCCAGCAGCCGAGCGGGACCCGGGACCTACGAGCAGTACTTC. Translated, it gives CASSRAGPGTYEQYF.

At least ten counts were recorded for this clonotype. The chain recombines TRBV12-3 or TRBV12-4 with TRBJ1-2; 9 positions match TRBD1. V lost 3 bases to trimming and J lost 8 bases; unmatched junction nucleotides: 7. The CDR3 extends over 14 amino acids. CDR3: CASSLGTGGLGYTF. CDR3 nucleotide sequence: TGTGCCAGCAGTTTGGGAACAGGGGGCTTAGGCTACACCTTC.

The table lists this clonotype with many counts. The chain joins TRBV2 to TRBJ2-6; TRBD2 matches at 14 bases. The CDR3 totals 18 residues. The germline V gene encodes CDR1 SNHLY and CDR2 FYNNEI. Unmatched junction bases numbered 7, after V lost 5 bases and J lost 4 bases. As DNA, the CDR3 is TGTGCCAGCAGTAGACTAGCGGGAGGGCCTTACGGGGCCAACGTCCTGACTTTC. Its translation is CASSRLAGGPYGANVLTF.

V and J are TRBV4-1 and TRBJ2-7, with a tentative D call TRBD1 (5 bases). CDR3 length equals 11 residues. V was cut by 8 bases and J by 7 bases, with 12 bases left in between. Germline CDR1 and CDR2: MGHRA and YSYEKL. CDR3 region: CASGQWTEQYF. The CDR3, as DNA: TGCGCCAGCGGTCAATGGACAGAGCAGTACTTC.

This clonotype was seen at least ten times. The J gene is TRBJ1-2, the V gene TRBV11-1, with no clear D. This CDR3 has 17 residues. Germline CDR1 reads SGHAT; CDR2 reads FQDESV (reference sequence). Trimming pared 1 base from V and 0 bases from J, leaving 15 bases between. This CDR3 reads CASSLGGRRKSNYGYTF. CDR3 bases: TGTGCCAGCAGCTTAGGAGGGCGCAGGAAGTCTAACTATGGCTACACCTTC.

At least ten counts were recorded for this clonotype. J is TRBJ2-7 and V is TRBV5-1; D might be TRBD1 or TRBD2, each matching 6 bases. Germline CDR1 and CDR2: SGHRS and YFSETQ. The CDR3 length is 15 residues. Trimming shortened V by 0 bases and J by 3 bases, and 13 bases separated the two germline ends. The CDR3 spells CASSLVAGHYYEQYF. CDR3 sequence (DNA): TGCGCCAGCAGCTTGGTGGCGGGACACTACTACGAGCAGTACTTC.

This clonotype was seen ten or more times. This CDR3 reads CASSLEGIRGNEQFF. Written as DNA, the CDR3 is TGCGCCAGCAGCTTGGAAGGGATCAGGGGCAATGAGCAGTTCTTC. This chain joins TRBV5-1 and TRBJ2-1; D possibly corresponds to TRBD1 (6 bases). Germline V gene data show CDR1 as SGHRS and CDR2 as YFSETQ. The length of the CDR3 is 15 residues. Trimming shortened V by 0 bases and J by 6 bases, and 13 bases separated the two germline ends.

This clonotype was seen many times. This chain joins TRBV2 and TRBJ2-7; 8 positions agree with TRBD2. CDR1 and CDR2 (germline): SNHLY, FYNNEI. V trimming: 5 bases; J trimming: 3 bases; junction bases outside the gene matches: 6. The CDR3 has 14 residues. The CDR3 nucleotides read TGTGCCAGCAGTCCGGGACTAGTGATCTACGAGCAGTACTTC. Its protein product is CASSPGLVIYEQYF. Together with reference TRBV2 and TRBJ2-7, the CDR3 gives the full variable domain: EPEVTQTPSHQVTQMGQEVILRCVPISNHLYFYWYRQILGQKVEFLVSFYNNEISEKSEIFDDQFSVERPDGSNFTLKIRSTKLEDSAMYFCASSPGLVIYEQYFGPGTRLTVT.

The chain has TRBV2 and TRBJ1-2; the D is unclear. The CDR3 has 22 amino acids. Trimming took 4 bases from V and 2 from J, leaving 35 bases between them. The germline gives CDR1 SNHLY, CDR2 FYNNEI. This CDR3 is CASSGRRGKLTLLAGFNYGYTF. CDR3 in DNA: TGTGCCAGCAGTGGCCGTCGGGGAAAACTCACCCTTCTAGCAGGATTCAACTATGGCTACACCTTC.

This clonotype was found many times. Lacking the conserved final phenylalanine or tryptophan, this CDR3 likely reflects a read error. The chain recombines TRBV29-1 with TRBJ1-1; no clear D gene. Per the germline V gene, CDR1 is SQVTM and CDR2 is ANQGSEA. Trimming stripped 7 bases from V and 0 bases from J, with 9 bases between. The CDR3 consists of 12 residues. The CDR3 region is CSGGRMNTEAFL. CDR3 sequence (DNA): TGCAGCGGAGGACGGATGAACACTGAAGCTTTCCTT.

This clonotype has a handful of counts. The J gene is TRBJ1-1, the V gene TRBV10-3; D might be TRBD1 (6 bases). The CDR3 spans 15 residues. The V gene lost 0 bases and the J gene lost 4 bases, with 12 bases spanning the gap. Germline CDR1 ENHRY, CDR2 SYGVKD. As DNA, the CDR3 is TGTGCCATCAGTGAGTCGAGGGGGTGCGGCACTGAAGCTTTCTTT. Translated: CAISESRGCGTEAFF.

This clonotype has ten or more counts. The chain carries TRBV29-1 and TRBJ1-2; no firm D call. From germline, CDR1 is SQVTM and CDR2 ANQGSEA. This CDR3 spans 12 amino acids. Trimming stripped 3 bases from V and 3 bases from J, with 8 bases between. CDR3 DNA: TGCAGCGTTGATCAGGCCTACTATGGCTACACCTTC. This gives the protein CSVDQAYYGYTF. Combining the CDR3 with reference TRBV29-1 and TRBJ1-2 gives the whole variable domain SAVISQKPSRDICQRGTSLTIQCQVDSQVTMMFWYRQQPGQSLTLIATANQGSEATYESGFVIDKFPISRPNLTFSTLTVSNMSPEDSSIYLCSVDQAYYGYTFGSGTRLTVV.

About this clonotype: This could be a read error, since a much larger clone is one nucleotide away. This sequence joins TRBV30 and TRBJ2-7, with unresolved D. Trimming removed 0 bases from V and 6 bases from J, with 18 bases in between. The length of the CDR3 is 15 residues. CDR1 GTSNPN and CDR2 SVGIG come from the germline V gene (reference sequence). The CDR3 loop is CAWSVGARGPGEQYF. The DNA of the CDR3 is TGTGCCTGGAGTGTAGGAGCGAGAGGCCCCGGCGAGCAGTACTTC.

This clonotype was seen ten or more times. This chain connects TRBV6-5 to TRBJ2-7; TRBD1 matches at 7 bases. CDR3 length: 15 residues. V gave up 2 bases and J gave up 3 bases; unmatched junction bases: 7. Germline-derived CDR1 and CDR2 are MNHEY and SVGAGI. In DNA, the CDR3 is TGTGCCAGCAGTTACCAGAAGCGACAGGGCTACGAGCAGTACTTC. Its protein product is CASSYQKRQGYEQYF.

This clonotype was observed at least ten times. This chain joins TRBV2 and TRBJ1-2, with 8 bases matching TRBD1. Trimming at V came to 6 bases and at J to 4 bases, leaving 4 bases not matched to a gene. In germline, CDR1 is SNHLY, CDR2 FYNNEI. This CDR3 comprises 13 residues. The CDR3 bases are TGTGCCAGCAGAGACAGGGGACGCTATGGCTACACCTTC. This encodes CASRDRGRYGYTF.

This clonotype was counted ten times or more. The chain has TRBV19 and TRBJ1-2, with D unclear. V gave up 4 bases and J gave up 4 bases, with 16 bases separating them. This CDR3 contains 15 residues. Germline assignment: CDR1 LNHDA and CDR2 SQIVND (reference sequence). DNA for the CDR3: TGTGCCAGTAGTAGGGCAACCCAAGGTAGCTATGGCTACACCTTC. This encodes CASSRATQGSYGYTF.

The sample holds many counts of this clonotype. The chain is built from TRBV5-1 and TRBJ2-5, with a weak D call TRBD1 (6 bases). This CDR3 has 14 amino acids. From germline, CDR1 is SGHRS and CDR2 YFSETQ. V lost 4 bases, J lost 1 base, and 11 bases lay in between. The CDR3 region is CASSAGQPQETQYF. For the CDR3, the DNA is TGCGCCAGCAGCGCCGGACAGCCCCAAGAGACCCAGTACTTC.

This clonotype showed up many times. The chain employs TRBV15 and TRBJ2-7, with D perhaps assigned TRBD1 or TRBD2 (5 bases each). V shed 0 bases and J shed 0 bases, with 9 bases lying between them. Germline V gene data show CDR1 as LNHNV and CDR2 as YYDKDF (reference sequence). The length of the CDR3 is 15 residues. DNA for the CDR3: TGTGCCACCAGCAGAGATTCGGGGCTCTCCTACGAGCAGTACTTC. Encoded protein: CATSRDSGLSYEQYF.

This clonotype has a count of ten or more. The rearrangement links TRBV6-2 or TRBV6-3 to TRBJ1-1; no clear D gene. CDR3 length: 14 residues. Trimming removed 7 bases at V and 2 bases at J, with 14 bases between. CDR1 and CDR2 from the germline V gene are MNHEY and SVGEGT. The CDR3 DNA reads TGTGCCAGCAAGACACCGGGGATAAACACTGAAGCTTTCTTT. Amino acid sequence: CASKTPGINTEAFF.

The V call is TRBV7-9, the J call TRBJ1-2, with 7 bases identical to TRBD1. The CDR3 has 14 amino acids. In germline, CDR1 is SEHNR, CDR2 FQNEAQ (reference sequence). V lost 4 bases, J lost 6 bases, and 8 bases stayed unmatched. The CDR3 coding sequence is TGTGCCAGCAGCTACCTCGGGACAGCGGATGGCTACACCTTC. It specifies CASSYLGTADGYTF.

This clonotype was observed many times. This chain joins TRBV6-1 and TRBJ1-1; TRBD1 is a possible D gene (5 bases). Germline V gene data show CDR1 as MNHNS and CDR2 as SASEGT. V shed 1 base and J shed 4 bases, with 16 bases lying between them. The CDR3 has 16 amino acids. The CDR3 sequence is CASSEEEGGGFTEAFF. The CDR3 DNA is TGTGCCAGCAGTGAAGAGGAGGGTGGGGGTTTCACTGAAGCTTTCTTT.

This clonotype has at least ten counts. The rearrangement links TRBV6-2 or TRBV6-3 to TRBJ2-7, with TRBD2 as a possible D gene (6 bases). Deletions cut 7 bases from V and 4 bases from J, with 17 bases between. The CDR3 spans 14 residues. Germline lookup yields CDR1 MNHEY and CDR2 SVGEGT. CDR3 DNA: TGTGCCAGCACTACGGGACTCTACGTTTACGAGCAGTACTTC. It translates to CASTTGLYVYEQYF.

This clonotype occurred many times. The chain carries TRBV9 and TRBJ2-5; either TRBD1 or TRBD2 may supply D (5 bases each). V shed 4 bases and J shed 5 bases, with 18 bases lying between them. The CDR3 extends over 15 amino acids. Germline loops: CDR1 SGDLS, CDR2 YYNGEE. The DNA for the CDR3 is TGTGCCAGCAGCACTGGGACCCAACCATCGGAGACCCAGTACTTC. Translated: CASSTGTQPSETQYF.